These T cell receptor beta chains were read from a single sample in a study of human CD4 T cells and Enterobacteriaceae. TCRdb's copy holds only in-frame clones and misses some; the assay was immunoSEQ multiplex PCR. The sample consists of approximately 26,000 clones, 70% to 90% of them appearing once. Sequences were obtained from memory CD4+ T cells from blood. These receptors were obtained from a human donor in good health. Each CDR3 is given with its conserved first and last residue. D genes are given only for firm matches. Size values are once, few and many counts, or a class for expanded clones, and some rows have none.

TRBV28	11	TRBJ1-2	.	.	TGTGCCAGCAGAAGGGACTATGGCTACACCTTC	CASRRDYGYTF
TRBV6-9	14	TRBJ2-7	once	TRBD1	TGTGCCAGCAGTTATCACAGGGGGGCATACGAGCAGTACTTC	CASSYHRGAYEQYF
TRBV29-1	12	TRBJ2-5	.	TRBD1	TGCAGCGTTACAGGGGACCAAGAGACCCAGTACTTC	CSVTGDQETQYF
TRBV2	15	TRBJ2-7	.	.	TGTGCCAGCAGCCAAGCCCAACAGGACATATACGAGCAGTACTTC	CASSQAQQDIYEQYF
TRBV19	13	TRBJ2-7	.	.	TGTGCCAGTAGTCTTGGCGTCTCCTACGAGCAGTACTTC	CASSLGVSYEQYF
TRBV5-1	16	TRBJ1-1	.	TRBD1	TGCGCCAGCAGCCCCGGGACAGGGGCCCGGGGCACTGAAGCTTTCTTT	CASSPGTGARGTEAFF
TRBV19	15	TRBJ2-1	.	TRBD2	TGTGCCAGTCGTGATCTAGCGGCCCGGCCCAATGAGCAGTTCTTC	CASRDLAARPNEQFF
TRBV7-3	13	TRBJ1-5	.	.	TGTGCCAGCAGCTCGGACTCAGATCAGCCCCAGCATTTT	CASSSDSDQPQHF
TRBV19	15	TRBJ1-4	.	TRBD1	TGTGCCAGTAGTCTCCGACAGGGCGTGAATGAAAAACTGTTTTTT	CASSLRQGVNEKLFF
TRBV6-5	14	TRBJ2-1	.	.	TGTGCCAGCAGTTACGGAGTCTGGGGGCATGAGCAGTTCTTC	CASSYGVWGHEQFF
TRBV27	13	TRBJ1-1	.	.	TGTGCCAGCAGTACGTACCCGAACACTGAAGCTTTCTTT	CASSTYPNTEAFF
TRBV11-2	13	TRBJ2-7	.	.	TGTGCCAGCAGCTTAGATGAGATCTACGAGCAGTACTTC	CASSLDEIYEQYF
TRBV15	16	TRBJ2-5	.	TRBD2	TGTGCCACCAGCAGAGATCCTAGCGGGATAGAAGAGACCCAGTACTTC	CATSRDPSGIEETQYF
TRBV6-6	15	TRBJ1-3	.	.	TGTGCCAGCAGTTACTCCGGGGCAGCTGGAAACACCATATATTTT	CASSYSGAAGNTIYF
TRBV18	15	TRBJ1-4	once	TRBD1	TGTGCCAGCTCACCAATGGGACAGGCTAATGAAAAACTGTTTTTT	CASSPMGQANEKLFF
TRBV11-2	17	TRBJ2-7	.	TRBD2	TGTGCCAGCAGCTTGGGGCAACCGGGACTAGCGGGAGACGAGCAGTACTTC	CASSLGQPGLAGDEQYF
TRBV30	15	TRBJ2-5	.	TRBD2	TGTGCCTGGAGCCCCGGGACTAGCGGGAGAAGTACCCAGTACTTC	CAWSPGTSGRSTQYF
TRBV11-2	17	TRBJ1-2	.	.	TGTGCCAGCAGCCCCATTAGCAGGCAGGAGCGAGGCTATGGCTACACCTTC	CASSPISRQERGYGYTF
TRBV6-6	13	TRBJ1-4	.	.	TGTGCCACCACACCCGAGGGTAATGAAAAACTGTTTTTT	CATTPEGNEKLFF
TRBV29-1	12	TRBJ2-5	.	.	TGCAGCGTTGGGTCCGGGAAAGAGACCCAGTACTTC	CSVGSGKETQYF
TRBV5-1	14	TRBJ2-7	.	.	TGCGCCAGCAGCTTGATAACAGACTCATACGAGCAGTACTTC	CASSLITDSYEQYF